These 19 T cell receptor beta chains originate from one sample sequenced in a study of blood T cell repertoires in COVID-19. Generated by immunoSEQ multiplex PCR, the TCRdb table keeps only in-frame clones and is missing some. The profile shows 240,000 or so clones, roughly 82% of them singletons. What was sequenced was peripheral blood. The receptors stem from a man aged 80 or over with acute or convalescent COVID-19.

This chain connects TRBV6-5 to TRBJ2-7, with 7 bases identical to TRBD1. The CDR3 spans 12 residues. After removal of 6 bases from V and 6 bases from J, the junction contained 5 bases not matched to a gene. Germline V lookup: CDR1 MNHEY, CDR2 SVGAGI. The CDR3 DNA sequence: TGTGCCAGCAGGGACAGGTCTCGCGAGCAGTACTTC. It is translated as CASRDRSREQYF.

The chain links TRBV19 to TRBJ1-5, with a possible D match to TRBD1 (6 bases). V lost 5 bases, J lost 6 bases, and 23 bases lay in between. The CDR3 has 17 residues. The germline V gene encodes CDR1 LNHDA and CDR2 SQIVND (reference sequence). DNA of the CDR3: TGTGCCAGTAGTCCACGGGACATCCTTGCCACGGGTCAGCCCCAGCATTTT. Its protein product is CASSPRDILATGQPQHF. Complete variable domain (other parts from reference TRBV19 and TRBJ1-5): DGGITQSPKYLFRKEGQNVTLSCEQNLNHDAMYWYRQDPGQGLRLIYYSQIVNDFQKGDIAEGYSVSREKKESFPLTVTSAQKNPTAFYLCASSPRDILATGQPQHFGDGTRLSIL.

The V call is TRBV6-5, the J call TRBJ1-3; 8 bases match TRBD1. Germline loops: CDR1 MNHEY, CDR2 SVGAGI. CDR3 length: 16 residues. V was clipped by 0 bases and J by 0 bases; unmatched bases: 1. The CDR3 coding sequence is TGTGCCAGCAGTTACTCGGGACAGGCCTCTGGAAACACCATATATTTT. Its translation: CASSYSGQASGNTIYF.

This clone was counted only a few times. V usage is TRBV7-2 and J usage is TRBJ1-2; 9 bases fit TRBD1. Looked up from germline, CDR1 is SGHTA and CDR2 is FQGNSA. This CDR3 region has 15 residues. V shed 5 bases, J shed 4 bases, and the junction held 8 bases outside the gene matches. The CDR3 sequence: CASSLDRGLSYGYTF. The CDR3 DNA is TGTGCCAGCAGCCTGGACAGGGGTCTTAGCTATGGCTACACCTTC. Drawing the rest from reference TRBV7-2 and TRBJ1-2, the complete variable domain is GAGVSQSPSNKVTEKGKDVELRCDPISGHTALYWYRQSLGQGLEFLIYFQGNSAPDKSGLPSDRFSAERTGGSVSTLTIQRTQQEDSAVYLCASSLDRGLSYGYTFGSGTRLTVV.

The chain combines TRBV4-2 with TRBJ1-5, with D perhaps TRBD1 (5 bases). The CDR3 length is 14 residues. V lost 1 base to trimming and J lost 7 bases, with 11 bases between them. Germline CDR1 is LGHNA and CDR2 is YNFKEQ. CDR3 sequence reads: CASSQAGGGQPQHF. CDR3 bases: TGTGCCAGCAGCCAAGCCGGGGGGGGACAGCCCCAGCATTTT.

The rearrangement joins TRBV28 to TRBJ1-2; D remains unclear. Germline loops: CDR1 MDHEN, CDR2 SYDVKM. The CDR3 sequence is 14 residues long. V was clipped by 2 bases and J by 7 bases, with 14 bases between them. CDR3 amino acids: CASSLGTLSGGYTF. CDR3 sequence (DNA): TGTGCCAGCAGTTTAGGCACGCTGTCGGGTGGCTACACCTTC.

The genes are TRBV18 and TRBJ1-1; 8 bases map to TRBD1. The CDR3 runs to 14 residues. From germline, CDR1 is KGHSH and CDR2 LQKENI. V trimming: 5 bases; J trimming: 1 base; junction bases outside the gene matches: 3. The CDR3 sequence: CASSRQGQNTEAFF. In DNA form, the CDR3 reads TGTGCCAGCTCAAGACAGGGGCAGAACACTGAAGCTTTCTTT.

This chain uses TRBV20-1 with TRBJ2-2; D not certain. This CDR3 is built from 11 residues. Germline assignment: CDR1 DFQATT and CDR2 SNEGSKA (reference sequence). Deletions cut 3 bases from V and 5 bases from J, with 4 bases between. The CDR3 sequence: CSARQTGELFF. The CDR3 region has the DNA TGCAGTGCTAGGCAGACCGGGGAGCTGTTTTTT.

This clone has just a few counts. This chain uses TRBV6-5 with TRBJ1-3; D is ambiguous. V was trimmed by 6 bases and J by 2 bases, leaving 5 bases between them. CDR3 length equals 12 residues. Germline values: CDR1 MNHEY, CDR2 SVGAGI. CDR3 region: CASSRPGNTIYF. DNA of the CDR3: TGTGCCAGCAGCAGGCCTGGAAACACCATATATTTT.

As for this clone: At one end, the junction sequence differs from germline, possibly due to a read error. V usage is TRBV6-5 and J usage is TRBJ1-6, with 7 nucleotides matching TRBD1. The CDR3 totals 14 residues. Germline V gives CDR1 MNHEY, CDR2 SVGAGI. CDR3 sequence reads: CASSYLQGNSPLHF. The CDR3 region has the DNA TGTGCCAGCAGCTACTTACAGGGGAATTCACCCCTCCACTTT.

The chain links TRBV3-1 (or the pseudogene TRBV3-2) to TRBJ1-5, with 9 bases fitting TRBD1. Germline CDR1 and CDR2: LGHDT and YNNKEL (reference sequence). The CDR3 contains 16 residues. The J segment lost 3 bases and the V segment lost 4 bases, leaving 7 bases of the junction unmatched. CDR3 amino acids: CASSPTGTGYNQPQHF. CDR3 sequence (DNA): TGTGCCAGCAGCCCGACTGGGACAGGGTACAATCAGCCCCAGCATTTT.

This clone has only one observation. V is TRBV7-9 and J is TRBJ2-3; 13 nucleotides line up with TRBD2. With V trimmed by 8 bases and J by 5 bases, 7 bases remained unmatched. The CDR3 spans 15 residues. CDR1 and CDR2 from the germline V gene are SEHNR and FQNEAQ (reference sequence). CDR3 bases: TGTGCCAGCGTCACTAGCGGGGGGGCGGGAGATACGCAGTATTTT. It specifies CASVTSGGAGDTQYF. Using reference TRBV7-9 and TRBJ2-3 for the parts outside the CDR3, the full variable domain is DTGVSQNPRHKITKRGQNVTFRCDPISEHNRLYWYRQTLGQGPEFLTYFQNEAQLEKSRLLSDRFSAERPKGSFSTLEIQRTEQGDSAMYLCASVTSGGAGDTQYFGPGTRLTVL.

This clone turned up a few times. The chain couples TRBV6-6 to TRBJ1-1; no reliable D call. The CDR3 totals 12 residues. Germline CDR1 and CDR2: MNHNY and SVGAGI (reference sequence). V was shortened by 5 bases and J by 0 bases, with 4 bases between the two germline ends. Written as DNA, the CDR3 is TGTGCCAGCAGTAAGCTGAACACTGAAGCTTTCTTT. This gives the protein CASSKLNTEAFF.

The chain joins TRBV5-1 to TRBJ2-1; 8 bases align to TRBD1. Per germline, CDR1 SGHRS and CDR2 YFSETQ. This CDR3 has 16 residues. Trimming cost V 0 bases and J 6 bases; bases outside gene matches: 8. CDR3 bases: TGCGCCAGCAGCTTGGGAGTTGTACAGGGGGGCAATGAGCAGTTCTTC. It codes for CASSLGVVQGGNEQFF.

J is TRBJ1-2 and V is TRBV18; TRBD1 is a possible D gene (5 bases). Per germline, CDR1 KGHSH and CDR2 LQKENI. Trimming removed 2 bases from V and 3 bases from J, with 22 bases in between. The CDR3 has 18 amino acids. This CDR3 reads CASSPSSGTPGGDYGYTF. In DNA, the CDR3 is TGTGCCAGCTCACCATCTTCCGGGACCCCGGGAGGGGACTATGGCTACACCTTC.

The sample holds one count of this clone. This sequence joins TRBV7-9 and TRBJ1-1; D uncertain. This CDR3 has 14 amino acids. CDR1 SEHNR and CDR2 FQNEAQ come from the germline V gene (reference sequence). V shed 4 bases and J shed 4 bases, with 13 bases lying between them. The CDR3 protein is CASSSAAAGTEAFF. The CDR3 coding sequence is TGTGCCAGCAGCTCGGCAGCGGCGGGCACTGAAGCTTTCTTT. The full variable domain, completed using reference TRBV7-9 and TRBJ1-1, is DTGVSQNPRHKITKRGQNVTFRCDPISEHNRLYWYRQTLGQGPEFLTYFQNEAQLEKSRLLSDRFSAERPKGSFSTLEIQRTEQGDSAMYLCASSSAAAGTEAFFGQGTRLTVV.

The chain employs TRBV3-1 (or the pseudogene TRBV3-2) and TRBJ2-1; perhaps TRBD1 as D (6 bases). The CDR3 runs to 14 residues. Trimming pared 3 bases from V and 6 bases from J, leaving 12 bases between. CDR1 and CDR2 (germline): LGHDT, YNNKEL (reference sequence). CDR3 nucleotide sequence: TGTGCCAGCAGCCAGCAGGGGACATCCAATGAGCAGTTCTTC. It codes for CASSQQGTSNEQFF.

The chain employs TRBV7-2 and TRBJ2-7, with 10 bases identical to TRBD2. Germline trimming cut 5 bases from V and 0 bases from J; bases unmatched to any gene: 10. The germline V gene has CDR1 SGHTA and CDR2 FQGNSA. This CDR3 is built from 17 residues. The CDR3 reads CASSAPASGGSSYEQYF. Written as DNA, the CDR3 is TGTGCCAGCAGCGCACCTGCTAGCGGGGGTAGCTCCTACGAGCAGTACTTC.

The chain employs TRBV3-1 (or the pseudogene TRBV3-2) and TRBJ2-1, with a possible D match to TRBD1 (5 bases). The V and J ends lost 1 base and 13 bases respectively, with 17 bases between them. CDR1 is LGHDT and CDR2 is YNNKEL in the germline V gene (reference sequence). The CDR3 consists of 14 residues. The CDR3 loop is CASSQGAGRPPQFF. CDR3 bases: TGTGCCAGCAGCCAAGGGGCAGGGCGACCGCCCCAGTTCTTC.